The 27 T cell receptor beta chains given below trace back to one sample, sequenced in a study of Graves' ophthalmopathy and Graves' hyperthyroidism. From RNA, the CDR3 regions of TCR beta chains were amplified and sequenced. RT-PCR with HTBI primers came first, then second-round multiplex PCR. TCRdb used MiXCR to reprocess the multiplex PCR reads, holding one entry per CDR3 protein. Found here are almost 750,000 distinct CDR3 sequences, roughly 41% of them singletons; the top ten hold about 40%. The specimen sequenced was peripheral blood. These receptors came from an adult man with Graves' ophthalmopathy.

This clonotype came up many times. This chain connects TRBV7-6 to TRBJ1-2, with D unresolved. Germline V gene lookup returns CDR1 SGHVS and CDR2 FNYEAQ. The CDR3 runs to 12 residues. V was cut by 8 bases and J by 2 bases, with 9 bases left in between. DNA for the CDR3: TGTGCCAGCGGGGAGGGAAACTATGGCTACACCTTC. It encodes CASGEGNYGYTF. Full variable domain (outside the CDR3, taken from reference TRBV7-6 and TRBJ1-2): GAGVSQSPRYKVTKRGQDVALRCDPISGHVSLYWYRQALGQGPEFLTYFNYEAQQDKSGLPNDRFSAERPEGSISTLTIQRTEQRDSAMYRCASGEGNYGYTFGSGTRLTVV.

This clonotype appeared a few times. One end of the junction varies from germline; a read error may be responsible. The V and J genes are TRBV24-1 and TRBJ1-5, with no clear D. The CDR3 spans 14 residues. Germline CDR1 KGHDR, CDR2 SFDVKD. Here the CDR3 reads CASSYSVSNQPQHF. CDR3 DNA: TGTGCCAGCAGTTACTCAGTTAGCAATCAGCCCCAGCATTTT.

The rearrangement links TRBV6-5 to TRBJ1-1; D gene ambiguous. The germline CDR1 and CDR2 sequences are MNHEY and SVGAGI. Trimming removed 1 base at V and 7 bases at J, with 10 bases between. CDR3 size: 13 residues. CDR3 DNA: TGTGCCAGCAGTTACTACGGGAGGAATGAAGCTTTCTTT. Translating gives CASSYYGRNEAFF.

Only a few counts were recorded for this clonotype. As DNA, the CDR3 is TGTGCCAGCAGCCCCGCCCCCTGGGCAGAGGAGCTGTTTTTT. Translation: CASSPAPWAEELFF. The rearrangement uses TRBV7-9 and TRBJ2-2; D is undetermined. CDR1 is SEHNR and CDR2 is FQNEAQ in the germline V gene (reference sequence). CDR3 size: 14 residues. Trimming left V 5 bases short and J 10 bases short, with 17 bases between. The variable domain in full, completed from reference TRBV7-9 and TRBJ2-2, reads DTGVSQNPRHKITKRGQNVTFRCDPISEHNRLYWYRQTLGQGPEFLTYFQNEAQLEKSRLLSDRFSAERPKGSFSTLEIQRTEQGDSAMYLCASSPAPWAEELFFGEGSRLTVL.

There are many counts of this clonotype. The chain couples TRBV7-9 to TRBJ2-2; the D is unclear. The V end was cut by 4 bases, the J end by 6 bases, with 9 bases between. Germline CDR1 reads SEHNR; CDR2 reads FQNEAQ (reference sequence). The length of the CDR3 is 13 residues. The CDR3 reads CASSSEWAGELFF. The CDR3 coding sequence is TGTGCCAGCAGCTCGGAGTGGGCCGGGGAGCTGTTTTTT. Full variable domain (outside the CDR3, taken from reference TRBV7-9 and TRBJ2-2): DTGVSQNPRHKITKRGQNVTFRCDPISEHNRLYWYRQTLGQGPEFLTYFQNEAQLEKSRLLSDRFSAERPKGSFSTLEIQRTEQGDSAMYLCASSSEWAGELFFGEGSRLTVL.

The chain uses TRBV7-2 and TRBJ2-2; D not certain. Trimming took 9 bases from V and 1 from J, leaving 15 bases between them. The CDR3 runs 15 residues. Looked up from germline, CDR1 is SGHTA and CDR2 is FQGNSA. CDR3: CASSIVIQNTGELFF. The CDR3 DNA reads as TGTGCCAGTAGTATAGTAATCCAGAACACCGGGGAGCTGTTTTTT. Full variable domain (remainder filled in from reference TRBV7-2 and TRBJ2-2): GAGVSQSPSNKVTEKGKDVELRCDPISGHTALYWYRQSLGQGLEFLIYFQGNSAPDKSGLPSDRFSAERTGGSVSTLTIQRTQQEDSAVYLCASSIVIQNTGELFFGEGSRLTVL.

For the CDR3, the DNA is TGCGCCAGCAGCCTACGCCCACAGGGGATGAACACCGGGGAGCTGTTTTTT. It is translated as CASSLRPQGMNTGELFF. V is TRBV5-1 and J is TRBJ2-2; 7 positions match TRBD1. The germline gives CDR1 SGHRS, CDR2 YFSETQ. Trimming at V came to 4 bases and at J to 1 base, leaving 10 bases not matched to a gene. There are 17 residues in the CDR3.

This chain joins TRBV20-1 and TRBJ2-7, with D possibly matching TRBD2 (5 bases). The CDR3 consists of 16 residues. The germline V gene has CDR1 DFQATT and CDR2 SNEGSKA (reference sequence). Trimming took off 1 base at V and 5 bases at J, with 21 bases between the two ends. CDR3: CSARVGHAKRSDEQYF. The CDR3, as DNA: TGCAGTGCTAGAGTCGGGCATGCTAAGCGGTCGGACGAGCAGTACTTC.

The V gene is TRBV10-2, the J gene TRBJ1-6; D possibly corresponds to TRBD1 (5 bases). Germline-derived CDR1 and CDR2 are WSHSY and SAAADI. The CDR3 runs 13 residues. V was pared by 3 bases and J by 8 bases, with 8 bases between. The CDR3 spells CASSEWDDSPLHF. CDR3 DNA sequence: TGCGCCAGCAGTGAATGGGACGATTCACCCCTCCACTTT.

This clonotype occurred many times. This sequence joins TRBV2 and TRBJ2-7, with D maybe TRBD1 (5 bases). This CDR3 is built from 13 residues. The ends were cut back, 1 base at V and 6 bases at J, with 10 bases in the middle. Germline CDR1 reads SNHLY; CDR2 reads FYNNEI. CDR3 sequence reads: CASSEVRVGEQYF. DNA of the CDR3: TGTGCCAGCAGTGAAGTCAGGGTCGGCGAGCAGTACTTC.

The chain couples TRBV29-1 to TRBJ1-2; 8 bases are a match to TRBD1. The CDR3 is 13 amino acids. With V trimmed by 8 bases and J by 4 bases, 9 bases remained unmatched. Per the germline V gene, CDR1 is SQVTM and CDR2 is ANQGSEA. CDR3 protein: CSTRGRGLYGYTF. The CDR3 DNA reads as TGCAGCACACGGGGCAGGGGGCTCTATGGCTACACCTTC.

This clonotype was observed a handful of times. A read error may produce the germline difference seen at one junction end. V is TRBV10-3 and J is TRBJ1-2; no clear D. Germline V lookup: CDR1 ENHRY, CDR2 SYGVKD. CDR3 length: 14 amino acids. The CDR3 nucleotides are TGTGCCAGCAGTTATTTGAGGAACGTCTATGGCTACACCTTC. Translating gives CASSYLRNVYGYTF.

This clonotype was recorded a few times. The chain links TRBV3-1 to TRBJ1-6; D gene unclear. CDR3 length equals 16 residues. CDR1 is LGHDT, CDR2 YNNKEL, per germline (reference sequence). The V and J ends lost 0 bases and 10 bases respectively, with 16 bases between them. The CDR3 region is CASSQDLRGRGSPLHF. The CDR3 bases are TGTGCCAGCAGCCAAGATCTCCGAGGCCGCGGATCACCCCTCCACTTT.

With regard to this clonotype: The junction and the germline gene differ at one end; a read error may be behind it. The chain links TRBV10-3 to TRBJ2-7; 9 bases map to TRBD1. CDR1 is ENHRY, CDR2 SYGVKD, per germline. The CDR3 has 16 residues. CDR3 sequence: CASSELTGGSAYEQYF. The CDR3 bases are TGTGCCAGCAGTGAATTGACAGGGGGTAGCGCCTACGAGCAGTACTTC.

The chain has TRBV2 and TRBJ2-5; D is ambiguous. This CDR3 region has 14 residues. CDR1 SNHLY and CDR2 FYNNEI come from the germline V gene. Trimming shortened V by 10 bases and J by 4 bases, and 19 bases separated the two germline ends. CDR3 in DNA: TGTGCCAACAGCCCCCCGTCCTTGGTAGAGACCCAGTACTTC. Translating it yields CANSPPSLVETQYF. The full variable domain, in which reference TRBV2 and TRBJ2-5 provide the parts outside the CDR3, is EPEVTQTPSHQVTQMGQEVILRCVPISNHLYFYWYRQILGQKVEFLVSFYNNEISEKSEIFDDQFSVERPDGSNFTLKIRSTKLEDSAMYFCANSPPSLVETQYFGPGTRLLVL.

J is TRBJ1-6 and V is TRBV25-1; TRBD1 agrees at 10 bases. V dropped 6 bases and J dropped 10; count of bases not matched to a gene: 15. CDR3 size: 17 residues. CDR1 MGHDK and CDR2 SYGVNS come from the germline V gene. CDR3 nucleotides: TGTGCCAGCAGCGTGGGGGACAGGGGATTGAGTGGGTCACCCCTCCACTTT. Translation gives CASSVGDRGLSGSPLHF.

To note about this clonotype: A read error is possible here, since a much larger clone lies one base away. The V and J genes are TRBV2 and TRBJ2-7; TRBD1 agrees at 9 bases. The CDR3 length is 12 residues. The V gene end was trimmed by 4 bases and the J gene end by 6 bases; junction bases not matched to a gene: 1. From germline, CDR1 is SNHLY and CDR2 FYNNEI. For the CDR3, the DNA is TGTGCCAGCAGTGGGACAGGGGCCGAGCAGTACTTC. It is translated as CASSGTGAEQYF.

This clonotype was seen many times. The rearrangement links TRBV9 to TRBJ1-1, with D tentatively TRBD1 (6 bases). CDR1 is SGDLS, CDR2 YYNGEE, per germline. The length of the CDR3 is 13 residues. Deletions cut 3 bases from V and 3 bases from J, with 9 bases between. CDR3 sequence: CASSDSGDTEAFF. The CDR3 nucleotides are TGTGCCAGCAGCGATTCAGGGGACACTGAAGCTTTCTTT.

The CDR3 DNA is TGTGCCAGCCGACTAGCGGGAGCGGCCGGGGAGCTGTTTTTT. It specifies CASRLAGAAGELFF. The rearrangement links TRBV4-2 to TRBJ2-2, with 12 bases matching TRBD2. This CDR3 contains 14 residues. The ends lost 8 bases at V and 6 bases at J; junction bases unmatched: 4. The germline V gene has CDR1 LGHNA and CDR2 YNFKEQ.

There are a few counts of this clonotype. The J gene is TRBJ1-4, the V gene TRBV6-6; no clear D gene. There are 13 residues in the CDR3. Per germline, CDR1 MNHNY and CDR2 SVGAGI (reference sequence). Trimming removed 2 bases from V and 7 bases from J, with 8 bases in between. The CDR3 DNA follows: TGTGCCAGCAGTTACAGGGCAGTTGAAAAACTGTTTTTT. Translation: CASSYRAVEKLFF.

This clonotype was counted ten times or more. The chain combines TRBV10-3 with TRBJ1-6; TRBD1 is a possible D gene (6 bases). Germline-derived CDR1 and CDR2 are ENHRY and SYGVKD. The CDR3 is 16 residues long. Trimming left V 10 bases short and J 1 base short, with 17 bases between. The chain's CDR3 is CASLPGRGSYNSPLHF. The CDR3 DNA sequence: TGTGCCAGCCTCCCAGGCAGGGGTTCCTATAATTCACCCCTCCACTTT.

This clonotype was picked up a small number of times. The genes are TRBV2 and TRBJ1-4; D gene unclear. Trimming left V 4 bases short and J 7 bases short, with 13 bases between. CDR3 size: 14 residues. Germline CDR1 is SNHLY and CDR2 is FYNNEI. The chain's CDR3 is CASSAGFVAEKLFF. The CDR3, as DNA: TGTGCCAGCAGTGCGGGATTCGTGGCTGAAAAACTGTTTTTT.

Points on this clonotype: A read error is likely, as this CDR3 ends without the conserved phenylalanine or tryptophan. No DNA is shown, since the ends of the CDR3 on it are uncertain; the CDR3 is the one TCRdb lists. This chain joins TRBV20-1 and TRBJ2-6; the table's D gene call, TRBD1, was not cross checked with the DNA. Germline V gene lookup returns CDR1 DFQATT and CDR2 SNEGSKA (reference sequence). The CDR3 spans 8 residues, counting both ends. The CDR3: CSAGGGSS.

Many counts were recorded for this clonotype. The CDR3 loop reads CASMRQGENSPLHF. DNA for the CDR3: TGTGCCAGCATGCGACAGGGGGAGAATTCACCCCTCCACTTT. The chain carries TRBV6-1 and TRBJ1-6, with 9 positions matching TRBD1. This CDR3 has 14 amino acids. Germline V gives CDR1 MNHNS, CDR2 SASEGT. V lost 7 bases to trimming and J lost 7 bases; unmatched junction nucleotides: 5.

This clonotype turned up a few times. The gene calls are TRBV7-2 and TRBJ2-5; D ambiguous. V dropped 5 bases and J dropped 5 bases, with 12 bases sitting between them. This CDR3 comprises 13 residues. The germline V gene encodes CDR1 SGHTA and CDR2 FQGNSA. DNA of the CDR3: TGTGCCAGCAGCCAAGTCACGCGGGAGACCCAGTACTTC. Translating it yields CASSQVTRETQYF.

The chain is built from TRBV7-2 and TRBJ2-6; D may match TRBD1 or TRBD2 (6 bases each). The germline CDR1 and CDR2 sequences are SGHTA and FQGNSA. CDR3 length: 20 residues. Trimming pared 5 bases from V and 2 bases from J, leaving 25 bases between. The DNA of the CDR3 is TGTGCCAGCAGCATCCTCCTTAGGAACAGGGCGGGGACTGGGGCCAACGTCCTGACTTTC. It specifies CASSILLRNRAGTGANVLTF.

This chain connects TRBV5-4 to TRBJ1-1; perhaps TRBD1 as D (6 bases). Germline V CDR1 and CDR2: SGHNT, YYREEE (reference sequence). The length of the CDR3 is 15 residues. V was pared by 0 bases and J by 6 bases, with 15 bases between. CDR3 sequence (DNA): TGTGCCAGCAGCTTGGGACAGGCTGAGGTGGCTGAAGCTTTCTTT. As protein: CASSLGQAEVAEAFF. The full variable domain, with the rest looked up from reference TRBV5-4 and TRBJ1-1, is ETGVTQSPTHLIKTRGQQVTLRCSSQSGHNTVSWYQQALGQGPQFIFQYYREEENGRGNFPPRFSGLQFPNYSSELNVNALELDDSALYLCASSLGQAEVAEAFFGQGTRLTVV.